The following is a T cell receptor (beta chain) sequence with its context. Its antigen remains unknown. Different DNA sequences within this sample yield the same CDR3. Terminally differentiated effector memory CD45RA+ cells were excluded from the naive CD8 cells, which were CD45RO-negative and positively selected for CCR7. Every donor was a Caucasian adult from Nashville, Tennessee. The sample belongs to a study of shared clonotypes between healthy human individuals. Study at large: Every donor yielded three CD4 naive, three CD4 memory, two CD8 naive and one CD8 memory plate. Study-level results: It was the non-shared clonotypes that had lower generation probabilities than clonotypes shared by all four donors. The represented genetic and exposure-history diversity was limited by the small number of donors.

Profiled with immunoSEQ multiplex PCR; TCRdb holds only in-frame clones, not every one. The data hold some 2,000,000 clones, with approximately 94% observed a single time. The V end lost 3 bases, the J end lost 8 bases, and 11 bases lay between the germline ends. The CDR3 has 13 amino acids. The germline gives CDR1 MNHEY, CDR2 SMNVEV (reference sequence). This clonotype was sampled from a man aged 18 to 29 in good health. J is TRBJ2-1 and V is TRBV27; D is possibly TRBD2 (5 bases). The specimen was naive CD8+ T cells sorted from blood. CDR3 sequence (DNA): TGTGCCAGCAGTTTGGCGGGTTTGGATGAGCAGTTCTTC. Amino acid sequence: CASSLAGLDEQFF.